These 19 T cell receptor beta chains share one sample of origin, sequenced in a study of cytomegalovirus exposure and HLA in healthy donors. The PCR made use of 60 Vbeta and 13 Jbeta primers. TCRdb's table, derived via immunoSEQ multiplex PCR, lists solely in-frame clones and lacks some. The repertoire holds 50,000 to 65,000 clones, with roughly 70% as singletons. The sequenced material came from PBMCs. These receptors all stem from a man aged 45-65 years in good health and CMV-seropositive.

J is TRBJ2-7 and V is TRBV7-9, with 7 bases that match TRBD1. Trimming took 4 bases from V and 2 from J; bases not matched to a gene: 11. The CDR3 has 16 residues. Germline CDR1 is SEHNR and CDR2 is FQNEAQ (reference sequence). For the CDR3, the DNA is TGTGCCAGCAGCTCAACCCCGGGACAGCTAACCTACGAGCAGTACTTC. Its translation: CASSSTPGQLTYEQYF.

This chain links TRBV14 with TRBJ2-1, with 7 bases that match TRBD2. CDR1 SGHDN and CDR2 FVKESK come from the germline V gene. The length of the CDR3 is 16 residues. Trimming removed 1 base from V and 1 base from J; junction bases left unmatched: 4. The CDR3 nucleotides are TGTGCCAGCAGCCAAGTAGGCGGGAGATCCTACAATGAGCAGTTCTTC. Encoded protein: CASSQVGGRSYNEQFF.

The J gene is TRBJ1-2, the V gene TRBV11-2; D may be TRBD1 (5 bases). The length of the CDR3 is 14 residues. The germline gives CDR1 SGHAT, CDR2 FQNNGV. Trimming pared 3 bases from V and 3 bases from J, leaving 11 bases between. Here the CDR3 reads CASSFPGSYYGYTF. The CDR3 DNA reads TGTGCCAGCAGCTTTCCAGGGTCGTACTATGGCTACACCTTC.

This clone was detected a few times. The rearrangement uses TRBV7-3 and TRBJ2-1; maybe TRBD2 (6 bases). Trimming left V 4 bases short and J 10 bases short, with 14 bases between. The CDR3 is made up of 13 amino acids. The V gene's germline CDR1 is SGHTA and CDR2 FQGTGA. CDR3 nucleotides: TGTGCCAGCAGCTCAAGGGGTGGAGGGGAGCAGTTCTTC. Encoded protein: CASSSRGGGEQFF.

This clone turned up a few times. This rearrangement joins TRBV4-1 to TRBJ1-5, with 10 bases identical to TRBD1. The CDR3 extends over 17 amino acids. The junction had 6 bases not matched to a gene; V was cut back by 4 bases and J by 0 bases. CDR1 and CDR2 (germline): MGHRA, YSYEKL. DNA of the CDR3: TGCGCCAGCAGCCCGGGACAGGGGATAAATAGCAATCAGCCCCAGCATTTT. Protein sequence: CASSPGQGINSNQPQHF.

This clone was seen a handful of times. V and J are TRBV6-1 and TRBJ2-7; weak D call: TRBD2 (6 bases). Germline V lookup: CDR1 MNHNS, CDR2 SASEGT. This CDR3 region has 14 residues. Trimming stripped 8 bases from V and 4 bases from J, with 18 bases between. CDR3 sequence (DNA): TGTGCCAGCGGCGCGGGGCTAGCGCCGTACGAGCAGTACTTC. It translates to CASGAGLAPYEQYF.

This clone was seen once. The chain uses TRBV9 and TRBJ2-1, with D tentatively TRBD1 (6 bases). V dropped 1 base and J dropped 3 bases, with 11 bases sitting between them. The germline CDR1 and CDR2 sequences are SGDLS and YYNGEE. This CDR3 spans 15 amino acids. The CDR3 coding sequence is TGTGCCAGCAGCGTAAACGGACAGAACTACAATGAGCAGTTCTTC. Amino acid sequence: CASSVNGQNYNEQFF.

The J gene is TRBJ1-1, the V gene TRBV29-1, with D unresolved. The CDR3 extends over 14 amino acids. The V and J ends lost 4 bases and 1 base respectively, with 13 bases between them. Germline V CDR1 and CDR2: SQVTM, ANQGSEA. DNA for the CDR3: TGCAGCGTTGGAGGGAGAGGGTCGAACACTGAAGCTTTCTTT. Protein: CSVGGRGSNTEAFF.

The rearrangement links TRBV19 to TRBJ1-1; TRBD1 is a possible D gene (5 bases). Germline V gene lookup returns CDR1 LNHDA and CDR2 SQIVND (reference sequence). CDR3 size: 14 residues. Deletions cut 1 base from V and 1 base from J, with 7 bases between. This CDR3 is CASSIGTQNTEAFF. The CDR3 nucleotides are TGTGCCAGTAGTATAGGGACACAGAACACTGAAGCTTTCTTT.

The CDR3 DNA reads as TGTGCCAGCAGCTTTGGACAGCGAGGGGCTTTCTTT. It yields the protein CASSFGQRGAFF. This sequence joins TRBV11-2 and TRBJ1-1; D possibly corresponds to TRBD1 (6 bases). Germline CDR1 and CDR2: SGHAT and FQNNGV. V lost 3 bases and J 11 bases, leaving 13 bases between the germline ends. The CDR3 loop spans 12 amino acids.

The rearrangement links TRBV5-4 to TRBJ2-7, with TRBD1 as a possible D gene (7 bases). V shed 2 bases and J shed 3 bases, with 18 bases lying between them. The CDR3 length is 16 residues. Germline CDR1 reads SGHNT; CDR2 reads YYREEE (reference sequence). The chain's CDR3 is CASSFGGQRAFYEQYF. In nucleotides, the CDR3 is TGTGCCAGCAGCTTCGGGGGACAGCGGGCCTTCTACGAGCAGTACTTC.

V usage is TRBV9 and J usage is TRBJ2-1; 11 bases agree with TRBD2. There are 17 residues in the CDR3. Germline assignment: CDR1 SGDLS and CDR2 YYNGEE. Trimming took 0 bases from V and 9 from J; bases not matched to a gene: 11. This CDR3 is CASSVVPLAGGRGEQFF. The CDR3 nucleotides are TGTGCCAGCAGCGTAGTCCCCCTAGCGGGGGGCCGTGGTGAGCAGTTCTTC.

This clone was observed a handful of times. This rearrangement joins TRBV25-1 to TRBJ2-7, with 10 bases that match TRBD2. Germline V CDR1 and CDR2: MGHDK, SYGVNS. Losses at the gene ends were 4 bases for V and 3 bases for J; bases not matched to a gene: 9. This CDR3 has 16 residues. The CDR3 sequence: CASSAFTPSGSYEQYF. The CDR3 DNA sequence: TGTGCCAGCAGTGCTTTTACCCCTAGCGGGAGCTACGAGCAGTACTTC.

The V gene is TRBV18, the J gene TRBJ2-7; TRBD2 matches at 10 bases. The CDR3 runs to 15 residues. CDR1 is KGHSH and CDR2 is LQKENI in the germline V gene. The trim removed 2 bases at V and 3 bases at J, leaving 4 bases unmatched. In DNA, the CDR3 is TGTGCCAGCTCACCAAGTCTAGCGGGGGTCTACGAGCAGTACTTC. It specifies CASSPSLAGVYEQYF.

Note on this clone: This is likely an artifact of a read error, given a far larger clone one base away. Other nucleotide sequences in the sample specify the same CDR3. This chain connects TRBV5-1 to TRBJ1-4, with 7 bases fitting TRBD1. Germline V gene data show CDR1 as SGHRS and CDR2 as YFSETQ. The CDR3 is 15 amino acids. Trimming took 2 bases from V and 5 from J; bases not matched to a gene: 6. The CDR3: CASSFSRQGNEKLFF. CDR3 in DNA: TGCGCCAGCAGCTTCTCGAGACAGGGAAATGAAAAACTGTTTTTT.

CDR3 residues: CSVGRQGEKLFF. DNA for the CDR3: TGCAGCGTTGGGAGACAGGGGGAAAAACTGTTTTTT. The chain is built from TRBV29-1 and TRBJ1-4; 8 nucleotides match TRBD1. The J segment lost 8 bases and the V segment lost 4 bases, leaving 3 bases of the junction unmatched. This CDR3 has 12 residues. The germline gives CDR1 SQVTM, CDR2 ANQGSEA.

The chain combines TRBV30 with TRBJ1-2, with a possible D match to TRBD1 (5 bases). CDR3 length: 14 residues. Germline V gene data show CDR1 as GTSNPN and CDR2 as SVGIG (reference sequence). The germline V and J ends were trimmed by 0 bases and 5 bases, with 13 bases remaining between them. Here the CDR3 reads CAWSVVGGSYGYTF. The CDR3, as DNA: TGTGCCTGGAGTGTGGTTGGGGGGTCGTATGGCTACACCTTC.

The sample holds a few counts of this clone. V and J are TRBV4-1 and TRBJ2-7, with 9 bases that match TRBD1. The CDR3 extends over 15 amino acids. The J segment lost 4 bases and the V segment lost 0 bases, leaving 4 bases of the junction unmatched. Looked up from germline, CDR1 is MGHRA and CDR2 is YSYEKL. CDR3 nucleotide sequence: TGCGCCAGCAGCCAAGAAGGGACAGGGTGGTACGAGCAGTACTTC. Translated, it gives CASSQEGTGWYEQYF.

This clone occurred a few times. The rearrangement uses TRBV5-1 and TRBJ2-1; 14 bases agree with TRBD2. J was trimmed by 7 bases and V by 4 bases; bases with no gene match: 4. The CDR3 runs to 15 residues. Germline V gene lookup returns CDR1 SGHRS and CDR2 YFSETQ. The CDR3 sequence is CASSGTSGSRNEQFF. The CDR3 nucleotides read TGCGCCAGCAGCGGGACTAGCGGGAGTAGAAATGAGCAGTTCTTC.